The clone carrying this T cell receptor beta chain has only a few counts. Its target is not known. Constant-region reverse primers amplified full-length variable regions, followed by semi-nested Nested Universal Primer A PCR. Each CDR3 protein is one row after TCRdb ran MiXCR on the 5' RACE reads. The data hold approximately 53,000 distinct CDR3 sequences, with roughly 30% observed a single time. Memory CD4+ cells were defined as CD4+CD45RO+CD25-. V was shortened by 1 base and J by 5 bases, with 13 bases between the two germline ends. Germline CDR1 and CDR2: SGHRS and YFSETQ. The CDR3 spans 14 residues. Study-level results: The larger cohort examined one V-J beta rearrangement, not whole repertoires. Tumor-infiltrating Treg TCR alpha and beta sequences overlapped most with tumor naive CD4+ T cells, then blood naive.

This TCR was recovered from a female donor with breast cancer. The chain recombines TRBV5-1 with TRBJ2-7; possibly TRBD1 for D (7 bases). Sequencing was done on a sample of tumor-infiltrating memory CD4+ T cells sorted from the breast tumor. As to subset: memory CD4+ T cells, CD4+CD45RO+CD25-. CDR3 DNA: TGCGCCAGCAGCTTGAGGAGGGGGCAGAACGAGCAGTACTTC. This encodes CASSLRRGQNEQYF.